One sample yielded the 21 T cell receptor beta chains listed below, sequenced in a study of vaccination and CD4 T cells after COVID-19. Treatment: approximately 9-day PBMC culture with coronavirus spike peptide pools or control peptides (ViraFEST assay). These receptors' antigens are unknown. Oncomine TCR Beta short-read sequencing was applied to DNA from cultured CD4+ T cells. In TCRdb, the PCR reads were re-called with MiXCR into one record per CDR3 protein. The table lists about 12,000 distinct CDR3 sequences, about 19% of them singletons, with 13% in the top ten. The sequencing used CD4+ T cells from blood, cultured in vitro, collected before SARS-CoV-2 vaccination. The receptor source for this set is a human donor who received a COVID-19 vaccine.

The chain uses TRBV15 and TRBJ2-1, with TRBD2 matching over 7 bases. Germline V gene sequence: CDR1 LNHNV, CDR2 YYDKDF (reference sequence). J gave up 8 bases and V 3 bases, and 13 bases lay outside the gene matches. This CDR3 spans 16 amino acids. Here the CDR3 reads CATSSLLGRFGYEQFF. The CDR3 nucleotides are TGTGCCACCAGCAGTCTACTCGGGAGGTTTGGCTATGAGCAGTTCTTC. The full variable domain, completed using reference TRBV15 and TRBJ2-1, is DAMVIQNPRYQVTQFGKPVTLSCSQTLNHNVMYWYQQKSSQAPKLLFHYYDKDFNNEADTPDNFQSRRPNTSFCFLDIRSPGLGDTAMYLCATSSLLGRFGYEQFFGPGTRLTVL.

The chain joins TRBV2 to TRBJ2-5; D is ambiguous. CDR3 length equals 13 residues. The germline gives CDR1 SNHLY, CDR2 FYNNEI. V lost 2 bases and J lost 3, with 7 bases in between. CDR3 protein: CASSELREETQYF. The DNA for the CDR3 is TGTGCCAGCAGTGAATTAAGGGAAGAGACCCAGTACTTC.

This clonotype was counted a few times. V and J are TRBV12-5 and TRBJ2-3, with 9 positions matching TRBD2. Germline V gives CDR1 LGHNT, CDR2 FRNRAP. This CDR3 comprises 15 residues. Trimming removed 4 bases from V and 1 base from J; junction bases left unmatched: 3. The chain's CDR3 is CASGSSSGGTDTQYF. The DNA of the CDR3 is TGTGCTAGTGGTTCTTCTAGCGGGGGCACAGATACGCAGTATTTT.

The rearrangement joins TRBV6-1 to TRBJ2-1; a weak D match, TRBD1 (6 bases). CDR3 length equals 13 residues. Germline loops: CDR1 MNHNS, CDR2 SASEGT. Trimming cost V 1 base and J 7 bases, with 8 bases left between them. The CDR3 protein is CASSEVTGNEQFF. The CDR3 DNA reads as TGTGCCAGCAGTGAAGTAACAGGGAATGAGCAGTTCTTC.

The rearrangement joins TRBV20-1 to TRBJ1-3; D is possibly TRBD1 (5 bases). This CDR3 has 15 residues. Trimming left V 6 bases short and J 1 base short, with 16 bases between. Germline-derived CDR1 and CDR2 are DFQATT and SNEGSKA (reference sequence). This CDR3 reads CSAPRTGASGNTIYF. CDR3 DNA sequence: TGCAGTGCACCGAGAACCGGGGCTTCTGGAAACACCATATATTTT.

Sample share makes this clonotype medium-sized. The chain links TRBV25-1 to TRBJ1-5; weak D call: TRBD1 (5 bases). Deletions cut 7 bases from V and 6 bases from J, with 10 bases between. The CDR3 is 12 residues long. Germline V lookup: CDR1 MGHDK, CDR2 SYGVNS. The CDR3 loop is CASKRGRQPQHF. The CDR3 DNA sequence: TGTGCCAGCAAAAGGGGACGTCAGCCCCAGCATTTT. The full variable domain, in which reference TRBV25-1 and TRBJ1-5 provide the parts outside the CDR3, is EADIYQTPRYLVIGTGKKITLECSQTMGHDKMYWYQQDPGMELHLIHYSYGVNSTEKGDLSSESTVSRIRTEHFPLTLESARPSHTSQYLCASKRGRQPQHFGDGTRLSIL.

This clonotype was seen only a few times. CDR3 nucleotides: TGTGCCAGCAGCTTAGGATCCATCAGGACAGGGGGTTCCGAGACCCAGTACTTC. Translated, it gives CASSLGSIRTGGSETQYF. The chain has TRBV7-2 and TRBJ2-5; 10 bases are a match to TRBD1. The CDR3 covers 18 residues. The trim removed 1 base at V and 5 bases at J, leaving 13 bases unmatched. Per germline, CDR1 SGHTA and CDR2 FQGNSA.

This clonotype has only a few counts. For the CDR3, the DNA is TGTGCCAGCAGTTACTCTCCAGCGGGGGACGGGGGGCAGTACTTC. Encoded protein: CASSYSPAGDGGQYF. The chain links TRBV6-2 or TRBV6-3 to TRBJ2-7; TRBD2 matches at 8 bases. The CDR3 extends over 15 amino acids. CDR1 MNHEY and CDR2 SVGEGT come from the germline V gene. Trimming took 0 bases from V and 9 from J; bases not matched to a gene: 10.

This clonotype has only a few counts. The chain joins TRBV6-1 to TRBJ2-1; 7 positions agree with TRBD1. CDR3 length: 13 residues. V was pared by 4 bases and J by 12 bases, with 9 bases of the junction left unmatched. Germline values: CDR1 MNHNS, CDR2 SASEGT. The CDR3 is CASSVSPGQTQFF. For the CDR3, the DNA is TGTGCCAGCAGTGTTTCCCCGGGACAGACGCAGTTCTTC.

The chain has TRBV20-1 and TRBJ2-5; D is undetermined. Germline V gene data show CDR1 as DFQATT and CDR2 as SNEGSKA (reference sequence). This CDR3 region has 12 residues. Deletions cut 4 bases from V and 1 base from J, with 7 bases between. The chain's CDR3 is CSATPVQETQYF. The DNA of the CDR3 is TGCAGTGCTACACCAGTCCAAGAGACCCAGTACTTC.

The gene calls are TRBV12-3 or TRBV12-4 and TRBJ2-7; 10 nucleotides line up with TRBD2. V shed 6 bases and J 3 bases; nucleotides not matched to a gene: 5. The CDR3 consists of 14 residues. The CDR3 sequence: CASRSGTSVYEQYF. In DNA form, the CDR3 reads TGTGCCAGCAGATCCGGGACTAGCGTCTACGAGCAGTACTTC.

This chain uses TRBV5-1 with TRBJ2-1; D is ambiguous. The CDR3 has 11 residues. V was clipped by 0 bases and J by 11 bases, with 6 bases between them. Germline CDR1 and CDR2: SGHRS and YFSETQ. The DNA of the CDR3 is TGCGCCAGCAGCTTGGTCTACCAGCAGTTCTTC. It is translated as CASSLVYQQFF. Based on the CDR3 plus reference TRBV5-1 and TRBJ2-1, the full variable domain is KAGVTQTPRYLIKTRGQQVTLSCSPISGHRSVSWYQQTPGQGLQFLFEYFSETQRNKGNFPGRFSGRQFSNSRSEMNVSTLELGDSALYLCASSLVYQQFFGPGTRLTVL.

This clonotype was seen more than once but under ten times. The gene calls are TRBV27 and TRBJ2-2; tentatively, D is TRBD1 or TRBD2 (6 bases each). Germline V gene lookup returns CDR1 MNHEY and CDR2 SMNVEV (reference sequence). The CDR3 runs to 17 residues. The V gene lost 0 bases and the J gene lost 3 bases, with 14 bases spanning the gap. CDR3 DNA: TGTGCCAGCAGTTTATCCTTATACAGGGAGGACACCGGGGAGCTGTTTTTT. Translation: CASSLSLYREDTGELFF.

The chain employs TRBV10-3 and TRBJ1-2, with D unclear. Trimming took off 3 bases at V and 4 bases at J, with 15 bases between the two ends. The CDR3 is made up of 15 amino acids. In germline, CDR1 is ENHRY, CDR2 SYGVKD. The DNA of the CDR3 is TGTGCCATCAGTGACCCCCGCGGTAGCCCCTATGGCTACACCTTC. Its protein product is CAISDPRGSPYGYTF.

Within the sample, this clonotype is large. The rearrangement uses TRBV10-3 and TRBJ1-2; the D is unclear. Trimming removed 2 bases at V and 3 bases at J, with 7 bases between. Per the germline V gene, CDR1 is ENHRY and CDR2 is SYGVKD. CDR3 length: 13 amino acids. The CDR3 region is CAISESRDYGYTF. In DNA, the CDR3 is TGTGCCATCAGTGAGAGTCGGGACTATGGCTACACCTTC.

This clonotype turned up a few times. J is TRBJ1-1 and V is TRBV12-3 or TRBV12-4; a possible D gene is TRBD1 (5 bases). This CDR3 is 14 amino acids long. Between the trimmed V and J ends, which lost 3 bases and 1 base, there was a span of 9 bases. The CDR3 DNA is TGTGCCAGCAGTTTGGGGGAGACGAACACTGAAGCTTTCTTT. Translation gives CASSLGETNTEAFF.

This clonotype was detected only a few times. This chain joins TRBV30 and TRBJ1-1; no clear D gene. This CDR3 has 13 residues. Germline CDR1 GTSNPN, CDR2 SVGIG (reference sequence). Between the trimmed V and J ends, which lost 8 bases and 2 bases, there was a span of 15 bases. In DNA form, the CDR3 reads TGTGCCCTCCAGGTGGGTGGAAACACTGAAGCTTTCTTT. As protein: CALQVGGNTEAFF.

With respect to this clonotype: Because it lacks the conserved phenylalanine or tryptophan at the end, this CDR3 is likely a read error. V is TRBV7-2 and J is TRBJ2-5; D possibly corresponds to TRBD2 (7 bases). The CDR3 totals 15 residues. CDR1 and CDR2 from the germline V gene are SGHTA and FQGNSA. V gave up 1 base and J gave up 5 bases, with 14 bases separating them. The DNA for the CDR3 is TGTGCCAGCAGCTTAGAAGGGGCGGGGGCGGAGACCCAGTACTAC. Residues: CASSLEGAGAETQYY.

This clonotype has more than one count but fewer than ten. This chain links TRBV2 with TRBJ1-2; D unclear. Per the germline V gene, CDR1 is SNHLY and CDR2 is FYNNEI. The CDR3 is 14 amino acids. The V and J ends lost 1 base and 5 bases respectively, with 11 bases between them. CDR3 nucleotide sequence: TGTGCCAGCAGTGAAGTAGGAGGGCATTATGGCTACACCTTC. Encoded protein: CASSEVGGHYGYTF.

This clonotype was picked up a small number of times. The chain recombines TRBV5-4 with TRBJ1-1; perhaps TRBD1 as D (5 bases). The CDR3 is made up of 15 amino acids. CDR1 is SGHNT and CDR2 is YYREEE in the germline V gene (reference sequence). Trimming cost V 0 bases and J 4 bases, with 13 bases left between them. CDR3: CASSLAYGGVTEAFF. The CDR3 region has the DNA TGTGCCAGCAGCTTGGCCTATGGGGGGGTCACTGAAGCTTTCTTT.

This chain uses TRBV3-1 with TRBJ1-6; D not resolved. The ends were cut back, 1 base at V and 1 base at J, with 8 bases in the middle. Germline assignment: CDR1 LGHDT and CDR2 YNNKEL (reference sequence). The CDR3 covers 16 residues. DNA of the CDR3: TGTGCCAGCAGCCAAGGGCCGAGGTCCTATAATTCACCCCTCCACTTT. Its translation: CASSQGPRSYNSPLHF.